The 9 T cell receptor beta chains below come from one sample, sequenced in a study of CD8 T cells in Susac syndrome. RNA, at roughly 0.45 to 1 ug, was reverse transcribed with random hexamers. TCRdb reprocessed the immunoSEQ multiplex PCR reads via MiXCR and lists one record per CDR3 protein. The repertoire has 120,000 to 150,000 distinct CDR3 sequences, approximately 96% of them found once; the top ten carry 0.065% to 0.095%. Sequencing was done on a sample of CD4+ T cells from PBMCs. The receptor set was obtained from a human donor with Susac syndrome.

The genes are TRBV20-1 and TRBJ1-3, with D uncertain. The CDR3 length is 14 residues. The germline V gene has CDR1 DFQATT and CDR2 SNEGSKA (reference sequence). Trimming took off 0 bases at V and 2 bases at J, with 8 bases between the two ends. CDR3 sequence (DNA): TGCAGTGCTAGAGATGGTATGGCTGGAAACACCATATATTTT. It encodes CSARDGMAGNTIYF.

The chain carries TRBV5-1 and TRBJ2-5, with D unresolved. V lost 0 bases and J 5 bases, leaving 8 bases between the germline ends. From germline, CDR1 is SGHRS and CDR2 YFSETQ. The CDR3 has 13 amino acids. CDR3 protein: CASSLDPGETQYF. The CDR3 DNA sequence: TGCGCCAGCAGCTTGGACCCTGGGGAGACCCAGTACTTC.

The DNA of the CDR3 is TGTGCCACCAGTGACTCAGGGGCCGGGAGCGCCGGGGAGCTGTTTTTT. It specifies CATSDSGAGSAGELFF. The gene calls are TRBV24-1 and TRBJ2-2, with D tentatively TRBD1 or TRBD2 (6 bases each). The V end lost 4 bases, the J end lost 6 bases, and 17 bases lay between the germline ends. The CDR3 length is 16 residues. Germline V gene lookup returns CDR1 KGHDR and CDR2 SFDVKD.

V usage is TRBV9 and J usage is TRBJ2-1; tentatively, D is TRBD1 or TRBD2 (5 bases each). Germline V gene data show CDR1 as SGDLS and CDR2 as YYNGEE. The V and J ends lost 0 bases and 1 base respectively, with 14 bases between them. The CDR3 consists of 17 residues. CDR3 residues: CASSVARGTSSYNEQFF. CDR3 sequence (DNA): TGTGCCAGCAGCGTAGCTCGGGGCACCTCATCCTACAATGAGCAGTTCTTC.

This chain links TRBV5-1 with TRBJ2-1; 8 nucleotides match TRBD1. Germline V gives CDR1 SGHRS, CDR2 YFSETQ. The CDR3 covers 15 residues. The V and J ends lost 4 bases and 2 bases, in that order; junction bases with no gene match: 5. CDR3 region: CASSVTGEAYNEQFF. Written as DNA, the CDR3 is TGCGCCAGCAGCGTGACAGGGGAGGCCTACAATGAGCAGTTCTTC.

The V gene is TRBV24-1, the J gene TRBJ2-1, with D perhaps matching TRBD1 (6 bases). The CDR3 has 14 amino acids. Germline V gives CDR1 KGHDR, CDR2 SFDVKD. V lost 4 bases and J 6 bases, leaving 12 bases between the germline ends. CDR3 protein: CATSDGVGANEQFF. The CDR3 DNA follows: TGTGCCACCAGTGACGGGGTGGGGGCCAATGAGCAGTTCTTC.

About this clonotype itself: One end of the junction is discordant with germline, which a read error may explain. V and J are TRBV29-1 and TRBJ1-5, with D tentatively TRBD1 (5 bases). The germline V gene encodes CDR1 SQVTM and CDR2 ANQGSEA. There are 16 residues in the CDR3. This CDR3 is CSVPKGGDEGNQPQQF. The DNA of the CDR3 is TGCAGCGTCCCCAAGGGAGGGGATGAGGGCAATCAGCCCCAGCAATTT.

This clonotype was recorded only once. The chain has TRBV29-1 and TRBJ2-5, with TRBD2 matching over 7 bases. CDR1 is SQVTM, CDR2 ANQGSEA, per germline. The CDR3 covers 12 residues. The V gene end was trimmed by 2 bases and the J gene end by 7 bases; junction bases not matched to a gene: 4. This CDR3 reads CSVERGVGTQYF. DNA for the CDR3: TGCAGCGTTGAACGGGGGGTCGGGACCCAGTACTTC.

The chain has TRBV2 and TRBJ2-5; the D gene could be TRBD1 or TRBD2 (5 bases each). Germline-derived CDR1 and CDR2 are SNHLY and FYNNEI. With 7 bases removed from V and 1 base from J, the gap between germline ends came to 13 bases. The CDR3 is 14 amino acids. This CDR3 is CASKVVGTQETQYF. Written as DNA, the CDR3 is TGTGCCAGCAAGGTGGTAGGGACCCAAGAGACCCAGTACTTC.